The rows below give T cell receptor beta chains drawn from one sample of a study of blood T cell repertoires in COVID-19. Generated by immunoSEQ multiplex PCR, the TCRdb table keeps only in-frame clones and is missing some. Among 300,000 to 350,000 clones listed, about 87% were seen once. Sequencing used PBMCs or T cells enriched from blood (not recorded which). These receptors were taken from a young woman who had recovered from COVID-19. The CDR3 runs from the conserved cysteine through the conserved F or W. Fields, in order: V gene, clone size, D gene, J gene, CDR3 DNA, CDR3 protein. The D gene is left open where the match is weak. The size entry is marked missing in some rows and otherwise reads once, few, many or a size class.

V: TRBV10-3; size: -; D: TRBD1; J: TRBJ1-1; DNA: TGTGCCATCAGTGCTACAGGGGGGGTTGAAGCTTTCTTT; CDR3: CAISATGGVEAFF
V: TRBV9; size: -; D: TRBD1; J: TRBJ1-2; DNA: TGTGCCAGCAGCGTAGCTGTGTCGACAGGGGGAAAAGGGACCTATGGCTACACCTTC; CDR3: CASSVAVSTGGKGTYGYTF
V: TRBV7-2; size: -; D: TRBD1; J: TRBJ2-7; DNA: TGTGCCAGCAGCTCCCTGACAGGGAGCTCCTACGAGCAGTACTTC; CDR3: CASSSLTGSSYEQYF
V: TRBV27; size: -; D: -; J: TRBJ2-3; DNA: TGTGCCAGCAGTCTTCGGAGATTGAGCACAGATACGCAGTATTTT; CDR3: CASSLRRLSTDTQYF
V: TRBV11-2; size: -; D: -; J: TRBJ1-3; DNA: TGTGCCAGCAGCTTGTCCCTCTCTGGAAACACCATATATTTT; CDR3: CASSLSLSGNTIYF
V: TRBV15; size: -; D: TRBD2; J: TRBJ2-5; DNA: TGTGCCACCAGCAGAGATGTGTGGGAGGGTGAGACCCAGTACTTC; CDR3: CATSRDVWEGETQYF
V: TRBV12-3/TRBV12-4; size: -; D: -; J: TRBJ2-2; DNA: TGTGCCAGCCGACGGGCGAACACCGGGGAGCTGTTTTTT; CDR3: CASRRANTGELFF
V: TRBV20-1; size: -; D: TRBD1; J: TRBJ2-7; DNA: TGCAGTAAACAGGGGCCTTACGAGCAGTACTTC; CDR3: CSKQGPYEQYF
V: TRBV6-5; size: -; D: -; J: TRBJ2-7; DNA: TGTGCCAGCAGTTACGGGCTTCTCTACGAGCAGTACTTC; CDR3: CASSYGLLYEQYF
V: TRBV7-9; size: -; D: -; J: TRBJ2-7; DNA: TGTGCCAGCAGCCTGGTGGGGGGGCGCTCCTACGAGCAGTACTTC; CDR3: CASSLVGGRSYEQYF
V: TRBV13; size: -; D: TRBD1; J: TRBJ1-2; DNA: TGTGCCAGCAGCCCAAGGACAGGGGCTAACTATGGCTACACCTTC; CDR3: CASSPRTGANYGYTF
V: TRBV18; size: -; D: TRBD1; J: TRBJ2-7; DNA: TGTGCCAGCTCACCGGGCCGGGACAGGTTGTCCTACGAGCAGTACTTC; CDR3: CASSPGRDRLSYEQYF
V: TRBV29-1; size: -; D: -; J: TRBJ1-1; DNA: TGCAGCGTTGGCCTCCAGGGGACTGAAGCTTTCTTT; CDR3: CSVGLQGTEAFF
V: TRBV28; size: -; D: TRBD2; J: TRBJ2-7; DNA: TGTGCCAGCAGCCCTAGCGGGAGGGCCTTCAACGAGCAGTACTTC; CDR3: CASSPSGRAFNEQYF
V: TRBV19; size: once; D: -; J: TRBJ1-1; DNA: TGTGCCAGTAGTATAAGAGAGAGGTCTAACACTGAAGCTTTCTTT; CDR3: CASSIRERSNTEAFF
V: TRBV19; size: -; D: TRBD1; J: TRBJ1-5; DNA: TGTGCCAGTACCAAGCTTCCCGGACAGGGGACAAATCAGCCCCAGCATTTT; CDR3: CASTKLPGQGTNQPQHF
V: TRBV7-3; size: -; D: -; J: TRBJ2-5; DNA: TGTGCCAGCAGCTTATCAGGGGCCCAAGAGACCCAGTACTTC; CDR3: CASSLSGAQETQYF
V: TRBV5-4; size: -; D: TRBD2; J: TRBJ2-1; DNA: TGTGCCAGCAGCCCCAAGACTAGCGGGGGGTTTTACAATGAGCAGTTCTTC; CDR3: CASSPKTSGGFYNEQFF
V: TRBV20-1; size: -; D: TRBD1; J: TRBJ1-6; DNA: TGCAGTGCTAGTTCCGGGACAGCGAATTCACCCCTCCACTTT; CDR3: CSASSGTANSPLHF
V: TRBV28; size: few; D: TRBD1; J: TRBJ1-1; DNA: TGTGCCAGCAGTTTAGTAGGGACAGGGGGGATAGTGAACACTGAAGCTTTCTTT; CDR3: CASSLVGTGGIVNTEAFF
V: TRBV15; size: once; D: -; J: TRBJ2-1; DNA: TGTGCCACCAGCAGAGATCCGGGGACCTACAATGAGCAGTTCTTC; CDR3: CATSRDPGTYNEQFF
V: TRBV7-3; size: -; D: TRBD1; J: TRBJ1-2; DNA: TGTGCCAGCAGCTTAATGACAGGGGGTCCGGGCTACACCTTC; CDR3: CASSLMTGGPGYTF
V: TRBV2; size: -; D: TRBD2; J: TRBJ2-1; DNA: TGTGCCAGCAAAGGCGGGAGTTCACCCAATGAGCAGTTCTTC; CDR3: CASKGGSSPNEQFF
V: TRBV20-1; size: few; D: -; J: TRBJ2-1; DNA: TGCAGTGCAAAAGACTTGTTCTTC; CDR3: CSAKDLFF
V: TRBV5-1; size: -; D: TRBD1; J: TRBJ1-1; DNA: TGCGCCAGCAGATTACAGGGGCACACTGAAGCTTTCTTT; CDR3: CASRLQGHTEAFF
V: TRBV5-1; size: -; D: -; J: TRBJ1-3; DNA: TGCGCCAGCAGCATCAAGCGGACAGCGGGGACTGGAAACACCATATATTTT; CDR3: CASSIKRTAGTGNTIYF
V: TRBV9; size: -; D: TRBD2; J: TRBJ2-1; DNA: TGTGCCAGCAGCGTAGGCGGGGGGAATGGGTACAATGAGCAGTTCTTC; CDR3: CASSVGGGNGYNEQFF
V: TRBV28; size: -; D: -; J: TRBJ1-1; DNA: TGTGCCAGCAGTTTAGGACAGTTACCCACTGAAGCTTTCTTT; CDR3: CASSLGQLPTEAFF
V: TRBV28; size: -; D: TRBD2; J: TRBJ2-1; DNA: TGTGCCAGCAGTGAGAATGGCGGGAGGGGGAATGAGCAGTTCTTC; CDR3: CASSENGGRGNEQFF
V: TRBV18; size: -; D: TRBD1; J: TRBJ2-7; DNA: TGTGCCAGCTCACCACCGACAGGGCCGTACGAGCAGTACTTC; CDR3: CASSPPTGPYEQYF
V: TRBV11-2; size: -; D: TRBD1; J: TRBJ2-3; DNA: TGTGCCAGCAGCCAGGGGGTTACAGATACGCAGTATTTT; CDR3: CASSQGVTDTQYF
V: TRBV10-3; size: -; D: TRBD1; J: TRBJ1-1; DNA: TGTGCCATCAGGAGCCACAGGGGCACTGAAGCTTTCTTT; CDR3: CAIRSHRGTEAFF
V: TRBV13; size: -; D: -; J: TRBJ2-5; DNA: TGTGCCAGCAGCTTTTCCTTAGTTGGTGAGACCCAGTACTTC; CDR3: CASSFSLVGETQYF
V: TRBV4-3; size: -; D: -; J: TRBJ2-5; DNA: TGCGCCAGCAGCCAAGTGTCTACCGATCGGACCCAGTACTTC; CDR3: CASSQVSTDRTQYF
V: TRBV3-1/TRBV3-2; size: -; D: -; J: TRBJ1-2; DNA: TGTGCCAGCAGCCAAGACTCCTTC; CDR3: CASSQDSF
V: TRBV28; size: -; D: TRBD1; J: TRBJ2-7; DNA: TGTGCCAGCAGTTTAATTATTCTTACAGGGACAGTACCCGTTCTGGAGCAGTACTTC; CDR3: CASSLIILTGTVPVLEQYF
V: TRBV5-1; size: -; D: -; J: TRBJ2-1; DNA: TGCGCCAGCAGCTTGGAACGGGCGGGATGGCCCGGCAATGAGCAGTTCTTC; CDR3: CASSLERAGWPGNEQFF